A single sample is the source of the 19 T cell receptor beta chains below, sequenced in a study of molecular identifiers for immune sequencing clone quantification. MiXCR, applied by TCRdb to the PCR reads, yields one record per CDR3 protein. The table lists 40,000 to 65,000 distinct CDR3 sequences, just over 35% of them singletons, with roughly 3.8% in the top ten. The sample taken for sequencing was naive CD8+ T cells from blood, with Jurkat cell RNA spiked in. Documented subset: FACS-sorted CD8+CD4-CCR7+CD45RA+ naive T cells. The origin of the receptors is a human donor in good health. Some libraries in this study had Jurkat cell RNA spiked in.

As for this clonotype: A much bigger clone sits one base away, suggesting this may be a read error. Likely a read error: the CDR3 ends without its conserved phenylalanine or tryptophan. The rearrangement uses TRBV7-9 and TRBJ1-2; no clear D gene. V lost 5 bases and J lost 4, with 11 bases in between. The CDR3 has 13 residues. The germline V gene encodes CDR1 SEHNR and CDR2 FQNEAQ (reference sequence). The CDR3 here is CASSLGLSYGYTS. The CDR3 coding sequence is TGTGCCAGCAGCCTTGGACTCAGCTATGGCTACACCTCC.

This clonotype was observed a few times. CDR3 loop: CASSPRVTRTDTQYF. The DNA for the CDR3 is TGTGCCAGCAGCCCCCGGGTCACCCGCACAGATACGCAGTATTTT. This chain joins TRBV9 and TRBJ2-3; D is undetermined. CDR3 length: 15 residues. Trimming took off 4 bases at V and 1 base at J, with 13 bases between the two ends. In germline, CDR1 is SGDLS, CDR2 YYNGEE.

For this clonotype: One end of the junction fails to match germline, which may point to a read error. The chain couples TRBV7-6 to TRBJ2-7; D unresolved. Germline V gene sequence: CDR1 SGHVS, CDR2 FNYEAQ. The CDR3 contains 14 residues. The CDR3 bases are TGTGCCAGCAGCTTAGTAGGGTTTGGTTACGTGCAGTACTTC. Amino acid sequence: CASSLVGFGYVQYF.

Concerning this clonotype itself: A much larger clonotype is one base distant, so this may be a read error. This chain links TRBV29-1 with TRBJ2-7; TRBD2 aligns across 8 bases. Germline CDR1 reads SQVTM; CDR2 reads ANQGSEA. The CDR3 runs 13 residues. CDR3 in amino acids: CSVAGGPGYEQCF. CDR3 coding DNA: TGCAGCGTTGCGGGAGGGCCGGGCTACGAGCAGTGCTTC.

This clonotype was detected a few times. At one end, the junction sequence differs from germline, possibly due to a read error. J is TRBJ2-7 and V is TRBV7-9, with TRBD1 identical over 8 bases. The CDR3 has 11 residues. Per germline, CDR1 SEHNR and CDR2 FQNEAQ (reference sequence). CDR3 in DNA: TGTGCCAGCAGCACCGGACAGGGAGGACACTTC. Translation gives CASSTGQGGHF.

This clonotype has a handful of counts. The CDR3 here is CASRTLRVDFTDTQYF. The CDR3 region has the DNA TGTGCCAGCAGAACCCTCCGGGTTGATTTCACAGATACGCAGTATTTT. The chain is built from TRBV16 and TRBJ2-3, with D hard to call. The CDR3 totals 16 residues. V lost 6 bases and J lost 2, with 18 bases in between. CDR1 KGHSY and CDR2 FQNENV come from the germline V gene.

Comment on this clonotype: This could be a read error, since a much larger clone is one nucleotide away. V usage is TRBV28 and J usage is TRBJ2-5, with D perhaps TRBD2 (6 bases). CDR3 length: 14 amino acids. Germline CDR1 reads MDHEN; CDR2 reads SYDVKM. The CDR3 bases are TGTGCCAGCACCCCGCCGGGACTTCAAGAGCCCCAGTACTTC. It translates to CASTPPGLQEPQYF.

The V call is TRBV27, the J call TRBJ2-3, with 13 bases aligning to TRBD2. Trimming at V came to 3 bases and at J to 4 bases, leaving 10 bases not matched to a gene. The CDR3 covers 18 residues. Germline CDR1 MNHEY, CDR2 SMNVEV (reference sequence). CDR3 sequence (DNA): TGTGCCAGCAGTTTTACTAGCGGGAGGGCGGAGGTGCCAGATACGCAGTATTTT. This codes for CASSFTSGRAEVPDTQYF.

J is TRBJ2-7 and V is TRBV5-1, with D uncertain. Germline CDR1 is SGHRS and CDR2 is YFSETQ. V was pared by 0 bases and J by 2 bases, with 6 bases between. The CDR3 is 13 residues long. This CDR3 is CASSLAPPYEQYF. CDR3 nucleotides: TGCGCCAGCAGCTTGGCCCCACCCTACGAGCAGTACTTC.

In its sample, this clonotype was seen a few times. The chain has TRBV28 and TRBJ2-7; D is perhaps TRBD2 (6 bases). The CDR3 is made up of 14 amino acids. Per germline, CDR1 MDHEN and CDR2 SYDVKM. V was pared by 5 bases and J by 3 bases, with 14 bases between. The CDR3 protein is CASSPFGGVYEQYF. CDR3 sequence (DNA): TGTGCCAGCAGTCCCTTCGGGGGAGTCTACGAGCAGTACTTC.

This clonotype was observed a handful of times. The chain combines TRBV2 with TRBJ2-2; D is undetermined. CDR3 length equals 17 residues. Trimming took 0 bases from V and 3 from J, leaving 14 bases between them. Germline V CDR1 and CDR2: SNHLY, FYNNEI. The CDR3 region has the DNA TGTGCCAGCAGTGAAGCGCTCTCAACGGCGGACACCGGGGAGCTGTTTTTT. Its translation: CASSEALSTADTGELFF. Drawing the rest from reference TRBV2 and TRBJ2-2, the complete variable domain is EPEVTQTPSHQVTQMGQEVILRCVPISNHLYFYWYRQILGQKVEFLVSFYNNEISEKSEIFDDQFSVERPDGSNFTLKIRSTKLEDSAMYFCASSEALSTADTGELFFGEGSRLTVL.

Worth noting for this clonotype: A much bigger clone sits one base away, suggesting this may be a read error. The chain joins TRBV28 to TRBJ1-1; no firm D call. The germline V gene encodes CDR1 MDHEN and CDR2 SYDVKM. The CDR3 has 11 amino acids. The CDR3, as DNA: TGTGCCAGCAGACTAGGGCTTGCCGGAGCGTTT. It specifies CASRLGLAGAF.

This clonotype was detected many times. The CDR3 spells CSAPRRGGRWEQYF. The CDR3 nucleotides are TGCAGTGCTCCCCGGAGGGGAGGACGGTGGGAGCAGTACTTC. The rearrangement joins TRBV20-1 to TRBJ2-7, with D possibly TRBD2 on 6 matching bases. There are 14 residues in the CDR3. The ends were cut back, 5 bases at V and 7 bases at J, with 21 bases in the middle. Germline loops: CDR1 DFQATT, CDR2 SNEGSKA (reference sequence).

The gene calls are TRBV3-1 and TRBJ2-2; D possibly corresponds to TRBD2 (6 bases). CDR3 length: 16 amino acids. The V and J ends lost 3 bases and 0 bases respectively, with 11 bases between them. Looked up from germline, CDR1 is LGHDT and CDR2 is YNNKEL (reference sequence). CDR3 coding DNA: TGTGCCAGCAGCCACTTAGCGGAAACGAACACCGGGGAGCTGTTTTTT. This gives the protein CASSHLAETNTGELFF.

For this clonotype: Just one base apart from a much larger clone, this may be a read error. The chain has TRBV28 and TRBJ1-5, with D hard to call. The CDR3 has 14 residues. Per germline, CDR1 MDHEN and CDR2 SYDVKM. V lost 5 bases and J lost 7, with 15 bases in between. CDR3: CASSMFGSRQPQHF. In DNA, the CDR3 is TGTGCCAGCAGTATGTTTGGGTCGCGCCAGCCCCAGCATTTT.

As for this clonotype: A read error may explain this, as a much larger clone is one base away. This chain connects TRBV14 to TRBJ2-7; possibly TRBD1 or TRBD2 for D (7 bases each). V was pared by 4 bases and J by 4 bases, with 14 bases between. Germline CDR1 and CDR2: SGHDN and FVKESK. CDR3 length: 14 amino acids. The chain's CDR3 is CASSLWEGAYEQYF. The DNA of the CDR3 is TGTGCCAGCAGCCTATGGGAGGGGGCTTACGAGCAGTACTTC.

The table lists this clonotype with many counts. The rearrangement joins TRBV7-9 to TRBJ1-4; possible D gene TRBD1, 5 bases. This CDR3 contains 14 residues. The germline gives CDR1 SEHNR, CDR2 FQNEAQ (reference sequence). V was pared by 0 bases and J by 6 bases, with 8 bases between. DNA for the CDR3: TGTGCCAGCAGCTTAGCGGGGACCTATGAAAAACTGTTTTTT. This sequence encodes CASSLAGTYEKLFF.

This clonotype occurred many times. J is TRBJ2-3 and V is TRBV7-6; maybe TRBD2 (5 bases). Trimming stripped 5 bases from V and 6 bases from J, with 18 bases between. CDR3 length equals 15 residues. Germline lookup yields CDR1 SGHVS and CDR2 FNYEAQ. CDR3 nucleotides: TGTGCCAGCAGCCCACTCTCGGGAAGGTCGGATACGCAGTATTTT. Its translation is CASSPLSGRSDTQYF.

The chain recombines TRBV28 with TRBJ1-5, with D possibly being TRBD1 (5 bases). There are 16 residues in the CDR3. V lost 5 bases to trimming and J lost 4 bases, with 18 bases between them. CDR1 and CDR2 (germline): MDHEN, SYDVKM. The CDR3 loop reads CASSPAPPGRNQPQHF. The CDR3 nucleotides are TGTGCCAGCAGTCCCGCCCCGCCAGGGAGGAATCAGCCCCAGCATTTT. Full variable domain (outside the CDR3, taken from reference TRBV28 and TRBJ1-5): DVKVTQSSRYLVKRTGEKVFLECVQDMDHENMFWYRQDPGLGLRLIYFSYDVKMKEKGDIPEGYSVSREKKERFSLILESASTNQTSMYLCASSPAPPGRNQPQHFGDGTRLSIL.